This T cell receptor (beta chain) stems from a study of blood T cell repertoires in COVID-19. Study-level information: T cells, B-cell-depleted T cells, or PBMCs supplied cDNA or gDNA.

Germline V gene data show CDR1 as MNHEY and CDR2 as SVGAGI. The CDR3 is made up of 13 amino acids. The V and J ends lost 4 bases and 3 bases respectively, with 9 bases between them. Profiling relied on immunoSEQ multiplex PCR, and the TCRdb table lists in-frame clones only, not all of them. This table has 150,000 to 250,000 clones, roughly four fifths appearing once. Specimen: PBMCs or T cells enriched from blood (not recorded which). V and J are TRBV6-5 and TRBJ2-5; D possibly corresponds to TRBD2 (5 bases). The origin of this receptor is a man between 35 and 55 years old who had recovered from COVID-19. CDR3 sequence (DNA): TGTGCCAGCAGTTTTGGGGAGAAAGAGACCCAGTACTTC. Its translation: CASSFGEKETQYF.